The rows below give T cell receptor beta chains drawn from one sample of a study of blood T cell repertoires in COVID-19. The table came from immunoSEQ multiplex PCR; TCRdb's copy has only in-frame clones and leaves some out. The sample has around 140,000 clones; roughly 80% are singletons. The specimen was peripheral blood. Receptors were obtained from a man in his 70s who had recovered from COVID-19. Each CDR3 is given without its conserved first and last residue. The order of the fields is CDR3 length, J gene, V gene, CDR3 protein.

length: 13
J: TRBJ2-5
V: TRBV5-8
CDR3: ASSLAVGRGETQY

length: 13
J: TRBJ2-2
V: TRBV5-1
CDR3: ASSSRHSDTGELF

length: 12
J: TRBJ2-7
V: TRBV6-5
CDR3: ASRVAGGLAEQY

length: 16
J: TRBJ1-3
V: TRBV10-3
CDR3: AISESGTGGPKGNTIY

length: 13
J: TRBJ2-7
V: TRBV30
CDR3: AWSGLAGVLNEQY

length: 12
J: TRBJ2-1
V: TRBV19
CDR3: ASSTELAGYEQF

length: 14
J: TRBJ1-5
V: TRBV29-1
CDR3: SVHHSGPHHPKPQH

length: 12
J: TRBJ2-1
V: TRBV6-6
CDR3: ASSRQTPENEQF

length: 11
J: TRBJ2-3
V: TRBV12-3/TRBV12-4
CDR3: ASSPGGVDTQY

length: 11
J: TRBJ2-7
V: TRBV29-1
CDR3: SGRGSGSNEQY